Below, 22 T cell receptor beta chains from the same sample are listed, as sequenced in a study of blood T cell repertoires in COVID-19. Clones were read by immunoSEQ multiplex PCR, and TCRdb kept only the in-frame ones, dropping some. In the table there are roughly 280,000 clones, over 75% of which are singletons. The sample comprised peripheral blood. The receptors were sampled from a woman in her 70s with acute or convalescent COVID-19.

The chain couples TRBV7-9 to TRBJ1-2; no definite D call. Germline lookup yields CDR1 SEHNR and CDR2 FQNEAQ (reference sequence). Trimming left V 3 bases short and J 1 base short, with 9 bases between. The CDR3 covers 14 residues. This CDR3 reads CASSLQGVNYGYTF. The CDR3 DNA reads TGTGCCAGCAGCTTGCAAGGAGTTAACTATGGCTACACCTTC.

This chain uses TRBV5-1 with TRBJ2-5; a weak D match, TRBD2 (6 bases). The CDR3 sequence is 13 residues long. CDR1 and CDR2 from the germline V gene are SGHRS and YFSETQ. The V gene lost 3 bases and the J gene lost 9 bases, with 15 bases spanning the gap. Written as DNA, the CDR3 is TGCGCCAGCAGCTCCGACCCCCAGCGGGCCCAGTACTTC. Translating it yields CASSSDPQRAQYF. The variable domain in full, completed from reference TRBV5-1 and TRBJ2-5, reads KAGVTQTPRYLIKTRGQQVTLSCSPISGHRSVSWYQQTPGQGLQFLFEYFSETQRNKGNFPGRFSGRQFSNSRSEMNVSTLELGDSALYLCASSSDPQRAQYFGPGTRLLVL.

The chain uses TRBV11-2 and TRBJ2-3; D is possibly TRBD2 (5 bases). This CDR3 contains 15 residues. V lost 0 bases and J lost 1, with 8 bases in between. Germline CDR1 and CDR2: SGHAT and FQNNGV. Here the CDR3 reads CASSLDRGGTDTQYF. For the CDR3, the DNA is TGTGCCAGCAGCTTAGACCGGGGTGGCACAGATACGCAGTATTTT. Together with reference TRBV11-2 and TRBJ2-3, the CDR3 gives the full variable domain: EAGVAQSPRYKIIEKRQSVAFWCNPISGHATLYWYQQILGQGPKLLIQFQNNGVVDDSQLPKDRFSAERLKGVDSTLKIQPAKLEDSAVYLCASSLDRGGTDTQYFGPGTRLTVL.

The chain couples TRBV4-2 to TRBJ1-1, with 7 bases fitting TRBD1. The germline V gene encodes CDR1 LGHNA and CDR2 YNFKEQ. The CDR3 has 14 residues. Trimming at V came to 1 base and at J to 4 bases, leaving 3 bases not matched to a gene. The CDR3 reads CASSQARGPTEAFF. CDR3 sequence (DNA): TGTGCCAGCAGCCAAGCGAGGGGGCCCACTGAAGCTTTCTTT.

J is TRBJ1-1 and V is TRBV19, with D possibly matching TRBD1 (5 bases). CDR3 length: 13 amino acids. Germline-derived CDR1 and CDR2 are LNHDA and SQIVND (reference sequence). Trimming pared 11 bases from V and 4 bases from J, leaving 17 bases between. This chain's CDR3 is CAGQRAPGTEAFF. Written as DNA, the CDR3 is TGTGCCGGACAAAGGGCCCCAGGCACTGAAGCTTTCTTT.

This chain uses TRBV7-2 with TRBJ2-3; weak D call: TRBD1 (5 bases). V lost 7 bases, J lost 0 bases, and 14 bases lay in between. This CDR3 region has 15 residues. Germline values: CDR1 SGHTA, CDR2 FQGNSA. The CDR3 nucleotides are TGTGCCAGCACTGGGGCGCGATATAGCACAGATACGCAGTATTTT. This sequence encodes CASTGARYSTDTQYF.

This clone was detected once. The chain has TRBV6-5 and TRBJ1-4; 7 bases are shared with TRBD1. This CDR3 spans 13 amino acids. The junction had 2 bases not matched to a gene; V was cut back by 6 bases and J by 4 bases. The germline V gene encodes CDR1 MNHEY and CDR2 SVGAGI. This CDR3 reads CASRTGINEKLFF. As DNA, the CDR3 is TGTGCCAGCAGGACAGGGATTAATGAAAAACTGTTTTTT.

This clone was recorded a few times. V and J are TRBV19 and TRBJ2-3; D possibly corresponds to TRBD2 (6 bases). Between the trimmed V and J ends, which lost 5 bases and 5 bases, there was a span of 14 bases. The CDR3 sequence is 14 residues long. Germline CDR1 and CDR2: LNHDA and SQIVND (reference sequence). This CDR3 is CASSSPGVRDTQYF. The CDR3 DNA follows: TGTGCCAGTAGTTCTCCGGGGGTGCGAGATACGCAGTATTTT.

The V call is TRBV3-1 (or the pseudogene TRBV3-2), the J call TRBJ1-1; D is ambiguous. This CDR3 is 17 amino acids long. Germline CDR1 LGHDT, CDR2 YNNKEL (reference sequence). V gave up 1 base and J gave up 0 bases, with 15 bases separating them. The CDR3 loop reads CASSQGRGGRMNTEAFF. In DNA form, the CDR3 reads TGTGCCAGCAGCCAAGGGCGGGGAGGGAGGATGAACACTGAAGCTTTCTTT.

In regard to this clone: The sample holds other DNA sequences that translate to the same CDR3. The chain couples TRBV20-1 to TRBJ1-6; D is unresolved. Germline lookup yields CDR1 DFQATT and CDR2 SNEGSKA (reference sequence). This CDR3 contains 11 residues. V was clipped by 1 base and J by 10 bases, with 5 bases between them. The CDR3 reads CSARGGSPLHF. The CDR3 DNA is TGCAGTGCTAGAGGAGGGTCACCCCTCCACTTT.

The chain couples TRBV6-1 to TRBJ1-1, with 8 bases lining up with TRBD1. The trim removed 1 base at V and 6 bases at J, leaving 1 base unmatched. The CDR3 runs 13 residues. Germline CDR1 reads MNHNS; CDR2 reads SASEGT. CDR3 loop: CASSEDRGAEAFF. Here the CDR3 DNA reads TGTGCCAGCAGTGAAGACAGGGGGGCTGAAGCTTTCTTT.

The J gene is TRBJ1-5, the V gene TRBV19; TRBD1 might be the D (5 bases). Trimming shortened V by 2 bases and J by 7 bases, and 12 bases separated the two germline ends. The germline CDR1 and CDR2 sequences are LNHDA and SQIVND (reference sequence). The CDR3 runs 14 residues. The CDR3 loop is CASSILGVGQPQHF. CDR3 nucleotide sequence: TGTGCCAGTAGTATACTAGGGGTAGGGCAGCCCCAGCATTTT.

The chain links TRBV2 to TRBJ1-2, with D maybe TRBD1 (6 bases). The CDR3 is 12 amino acids. V was clipped by 5 bases and J by 10 bases, with 14 bases between them. Germline CDR1 and CDR2: SNHLY and FYNNEI. CDR3 protein: CASSYSTGDYTF. Written as DNA, the CDR3 is TGTGCCAGCAGTTATTCGACAGGAGACTACACCTTC.

V is TRBV4-1 and J is TRBJ2-3; unclear D gene. V lost 1 base and J 1 base, leaving 12 bases between the germline ends. Germline V gene sequence: CDR1 MGHRA, CDR2 YSYEKL. This CDR3 spans 16 amino acids. The CDR3 loop reads CASSQGTPRGTDTQYF. The CDR3, as DNA: TGCGCCAGCAGCCAAGGTACCCCCCGGGGCACAGATACGCAGTATTTT.

The V gene is TRBV14, the J gene TRBJ1-4, with 7 nucleotides matching TRBD1. CDR3 length equals 15 residues. From germline, CDR1 is SGHDN and CDR2 FVKESK. V was pared by 5 bases and J by 10 bases, with 13 bases of the junction left unmatched. CDR3: CASSVDRAPMGKLFF. As DNA, the CDR3 is TGTGCCAGCAGCGTCGACAGGGCCCCGATGGGAAAACTGTTTTTT.

The V and J genes are TRBV3-1 (or the pseudogene TRBV3-2) and TRBJ1-2; 7 nucleotides agree with TRBD1. The V gene's germline CDR1 is LGHDT and CDR2 YNNKEL (reference sequence). The CDR3 contains 14 residues. J was trimmed by 8 bases and V by 1 base; bases with no gene match: 7. DNA of the CDR3: TGTGCCAGCAGCCAAGTACAGGGGAGCGGCGGCTACACCTTC. It yields the protein CASSQVQGSGGYTF.

The rearrangement links TRBV5-1 to TRBJ1-3, with D perhaps TRBD1 (6 bases). This CDR3 is 14 amino acids long. V dropped 2 bases and J dropped 7 bases, with 13 bases sitting between them. Germline loops: CDR1 SGHRS, CDR2 YFSETQ. Here the CDR3 reads CASSLQGNPNTIYF. As DNA, the CDR3 is TGCGCCAGCAGCTTACAGGGAAATCCGAACACCATATATTTT. Looking up the rest from reference TRBV5-1 and TRBJ1-3 gives the full variable domain: KAGVTQTPRYLIKTRGQQVTLSCSPISGHRSVSWYQQTPGQGLQFLFEYFSETQRNKGNFPGRFSGRQFSNSRSEMNVSTLELGDSALYLCASSLQGNPNTIYFGEGSWLTVV.

The CDR3 here is CASSLVVLAREQYF. For the CDR3, the DNA is TGTGCCAGCAGCTTAGTCGTATTAGCGCGCGAGCAGTACTTC. V and J are TRBV7-8 and TRBJ2-7, with a possible D match to TRBD2 (5 bases). Germline CDR1 reads SGHVS; CDR2 reads FQNEAQ. This CDR3 is 14 amino acids long. Trimming pared 1 base from V and 6 bases from J, leaving 13 bases between.

This clone was counted only a few times. Additional DNA sequences in this sample encode the identical CDR3. The chain has TRBV20-1 and TRBJ2-7; D uncertain. CDR1 and CDR2 from the germline V gene are DFQATT and SNEGSKA (reference sequence). Trimming took 5 bases from V and 3 from J, leaving 8 bases between them. This CDR3 region has 11 residues. The chain's CDR3 is CSAWHSYEQYF. Written as DNA, the CDR3 is TGCAGTGCTTGGCACAGCTACGAGCAGTACTTC.

V and J are TRBV7-2 and TRBJ1-4, with D possibly matching TRBD1 (5 bases). Trimming took off 1 base at V and 8 bases at J, with 14 bases between the two ends. CDR1 is SGHTA and CDR2 is FQGNSA in the germline V gene. The CDR3 has 15 amino acids. CDR3 sequence: CASSLEGVYGEKLFF. DNA for the CDR3: TGTGCCAGCAGCTTAGAAGGGGTCTACGGGGAAAAACTGTTTTTT.

This clone occurred once. The gene calls are TRBV5-1 and TRBJ1-1; D not certain. The V end was cut by 0 bases, the J end by 1 base, with 19 bases between. CDR1 and CDR2 from the germline V gene are SGHRS and YFSETQ. CDR3 length: 18 amino acids. The CDR3 loop reads CASSLGGPTRGTNTEAFF. In nucleotides, the CDR3 is TGCGCCAGCAGCTTGGGAGGACCCACCCGGGGAACGAACACTGAAGCTTTCTTT.

This chain connects TRBV6-5 to TRBJ2-3; the match to TRBD2 covers 9 bases. The length of the CDR3 is 15 residues. Germline lookup yields CDR1 MNHEY and CDR2 SVGAGI. The J segment lost 1 base and the V segment lost 8 bases, leaving 7 bases of the junction unmatched. CDR3 in DNA: TGTGCCAGCGGGCGGGGGGGCCTTGGCACAGATACGCAGTATTTT. Translated, it gives CASGRGGLGTDTQYF.